One sample yielded the 17 T cell receptor beta chains listed below, sequenced in a study of radiotherapy plus CTLA-4 blockade in lung cancer. Assay used: immunoSEQ multiplex PCR; TCRdb lists only in-frame clones, some missing. The data show 50,000 to 65,000 clones, roughly four fifths seen once. The sample was peripheral blood, taken from a patient treated with radiotherapy plus ipilimumab. The receptors derive from a human donor with non-small cell lung cancer who had a complete response to radiotherapy plus ipilimumab.

This clone was counted a few times. This chain uses TRBV11-2 with TRBJ2-5, with 7 bases lining up with TRBD1. V shed 5 bases, J shed 1 base, and the junction held 7 bases outside the gene matches. The germline gives CDR1 SGHAT, CDR2 FQNNGV. This CDR3 has 15 amino acids. Written as DNA, the CDR3 is TGTGCCAGCAGCCCCATTCCAGGGGGCCAAGAGACCCAGTACTTC. This codes for CASSPIPGGQETQYF.

J is TRBJ1-3 and V is TRBV5-1; 7 nucleotides match TRBD1. The CDR3 is 14 amino acids. In germline, CDR1 is SGHRS, CDR2 YFSETQ. V lost 4 bases and J lost 1; bases outside the gene matches: 2. The CDR3 DNA reads as TGCGCCAGCAGCCTACAGGGGTCTGGAAACACCATATATTTT. Residues: CASSLQGSGNTIYF.

The chain uses TRBV9 and TRBJ1-3; 8 bases are a match to TRBD1. Germline CDR1 reads SGDLS; CDR2 reads YYNGEE. V shed 1 base and J 1 base; nucleotides not matched to a gene: 1. This CDR3 region has 15 residues. CDR3 DNA sequence: TGTGCCAGCAGCGTACAGGGGGCGTCTGGAAACACCATATATTTT. Its protein product is CASSVQGASGNTIYF.

The V and J genes are TRBV7-2 and TRBJ1-1; possible D gene TRBD1, 5 bases. Germline CDR1 and CDR2: SGHTA and FQGNSA. The V end lost 5 bases, the J end lost 1 base, and 14 bases lay between the germline ends. The CDR3 totals 15 residues. CDR3 in amino acids: CASSRYATANTEAFF. The DNA of the CDR3 is TGTGCCAGCAGCCGTTATGCGACAGCGAACACTGAAGCTTTCTTT.

The V call is TRBV27, the J call TRBJ2-5; tentative D call: TRBD2 (6 bases). Germline V CDR1 and CDR2: MNHEY, SMNVEV (reference sequence). The CDR3 has 17 amino acids. The V gene lost 0 bases and the J gene lost 3 bases, with 17 bases spanning the gap. This CDR3 is CASSLSMSSVIEETQYF. In DNA form, the CDR3 reads TGTGCCAGCAGTTTATCGATGTCTAGCGTTATAGAAGAGACCCAGTACTTC.

Here the CDR3 reads CASSKTGSRTDTQYF. CDR3 coding DNA: TGTGCCAGCAGTAAGACAGGAAGCCGCACAGATACGCAGTATTTT. The chain uses TRBV2 and TRBJ2-3; D is possibly TRBD1 (6 bases). The CDR3 loop spans 15 amino acids. Germline CDR1 reads SNHLY; CDR2 reads FYNNEI. The V gene lost 5 bases and the J gene lost 1 base, with 13 bases spanning the gap.

This clone was seen once. The rearrangement joins TRBV14 to TRBJ1-2; D gene unclear. CDR3 size: 15 residues. Germline V lookup: CDR1 SGHDN, CDR2 FVKESK. V lost 0 bases and J 4 bases, leaving 12 bases between the germline ends. CDR3 loop: CASSQDYWSGYGYTF. The DNA of the CDR3 is TGTGCCAGCAGCCAAGATTACTGGTCGGGCTATGGCTACACCTTC.

The V and J genes are TRBV19 and TRBJ1-1; 7 bases are shared with TRBD1. Germline V gene lookup returns CDR1 LNHDA and CDR2 SQIVND (reference sequence). V shed 7 bases and J 2 bases; nucleotides not matched to a gene: 13. This CDR3 has 16 amino acids. The CDR3 here is CASTYGRGQTNTEAFF. CDR3 DNA: TGTGCCAGTACCTATGGTCGGGGACAGACAAACACTGAAGCTTTCTTT.

In its sample, this clone was seen a few times. This sequence joins TRBV12-5 and TRBJ2-2, with 12 nucleotides matching TRBD2. The CDR3 is made up of 15 amino acids. Germline V CDR1 and CDR2: LGHNT, FRNRAP. With 5 bases clipped from V and 8 bases from J, the junction kept 6 bases outside the gene matches. The CDR3 region has the DNA TGTGCTAGTGGTCTAAGACTAGCGGGGGAGGGGGAGCTGTTTTTT. The encoded protein is CASGLRLAGEGELFF.

This clone occurred a few times. The genes are TRBV15 and TRBJ1-2; 9 nucleotides line up with TRBD1. Germline V lookup: CDR1 LNHNV, CDR2 YYDKDF (reference sequence). J gave up 4 bases and V 2 bases, and 14 bases lay outside the gene matches. The CDR3 has 18 amino acids. The DNA of the CDR3 is TGTGCCACCAGCAGACCGATACGGGACAGGGTGGGAGGCTATGGCTACACCTTC. Translated, it gives CATSRPIRDRVGGYGYTF.

This chain joins TRBV18 and TRBJ1-6, with 7 positions matching TRBD1. The V and J ends lost 6 bases and 6 bases, in that order; junction bases with no gene match: 2. The germline V gene has CDR1 KGHSH and CDR2 LQKENI. CDR3 length: 13 amino acids. The chain's CDR3 is CASSTGVNSPLHF. Here the CDR3 DNA reads TGTGCCAGCTCCACAGGGGTTAATTCACCCCTCCACTTT.

The chain links TRBV7-9 to TRBJ1-3; D is uncertain. With 5 bases removed from V and 2 bases from J, the gap between germline ends came to 13 bases. Germline V gene sequence: CDR1 SEHNR, CDR2 FQNEAQ (reference sequence). The CDR3 loop spans 15 amino acids. This CDR3 reads CASSEAGNPGNTIYF. In DNA form, the CDR3 reads TGTGCCAGCAGCGAAGCCGGGAACCCTGGAAACACCATATATTTT.

Of note for this clone: This CDR3 is also generated by other DNA sequences in the sample. V gene TRBV4-1 combines with J gene TRBJ2-7, with TRBD1 matching 7 bases. The CDR3 has 18 amino acids. Germline CDR1 is MGHRA and CDR2 is YSYEKL. Trimming at V came to 1 base and at J to 2 bases, leaving 14 bases not matched to a gene. The CDR3 protein is CASSQGAGGTILTYEQYF. The CDR3 DNA sequence: TGCGCCAGCAGCCAAGGTGCAGGGGGAACCATATTAACCTACGAGCAGTACTTC.

This sequence joins TRBV10-3 and TRBJ1-5; 10 positions match TRBD1. Germline V gene lookup returns CDR1 ENHRY and CDR2 SYGVKD. The CDR3 spans 15 residues. The V gene end was trimmed by 3 bases and the J gene end by 6 bases; junction bases not matched to a gene: 5. The CDR3 loop is CAISESGQGVQPQHF. CDR3 bases: TGTGCCATCAGTGAATCAGGACAGGGGGTTCAGCCCCAGCATTTT.

The genes are TRBV14 and TRBJ2-1; 7 bases are a match to TRBD2. V gave up 2 bases and J gave up 0 bases; unmatched junction bases: 1. The CDR3 covers 15 residues. The germline gives CDR1 SGHDN, CDR2 FVKESK. CDR3 sequence (DNA): TGTGCCAGCAGCCAACCGGGGGGCTCCTACAATGAGCAGTTCTTC. Protein sequence: CASSQPGGSYNEQFF. Based on the CDR3 plus reference TRBV14 and TRBJ2-1, the full variable domain is EAGVTQFPSHSVIEKGQTVTLRCDPISGHDNLYWYRRVMGKEIKFLLHFVKESKQDESGMPNNRFLAERTGGTYSTLKVQPAELEDSGVYFCASSQPGGSYNEQFFGPGTRLTVL.

The V gene is TRBV5-1, the J gene TRBJ1-6, with 7 bases aligning to TRBD1. V was pared by 4 bases and J by 7 bases, with 11 bases of the junction left unmatched. The CDR3 length is 16 residues. Germline assignment: CDR1 SGHRS and CDR2 YFSETQ. CDR3 DNA sequence: TGCGCCAGCAGCCCGACCGCTGGACAGGAAAATTCACCCCTCCACTTT. Its protein product is CASSPTAGQENSPLHF.

The chain links TRBV5-1 to TRBJ1-1; TRBD1 matches 10 bases. The CDR3 loop spans 13 amino acids. Trimming took 0 bases from V and 11 from J; bases not matched to a gene: 4. In germline, CDR1 is SGHRS, CDR2 YFSETQ. CDR3 in DNA: TGCGCCAGCAGCTTGGGACAGGGGGCTCGCGCTTTCTTT. It encodes CASSLGQGARAFF.